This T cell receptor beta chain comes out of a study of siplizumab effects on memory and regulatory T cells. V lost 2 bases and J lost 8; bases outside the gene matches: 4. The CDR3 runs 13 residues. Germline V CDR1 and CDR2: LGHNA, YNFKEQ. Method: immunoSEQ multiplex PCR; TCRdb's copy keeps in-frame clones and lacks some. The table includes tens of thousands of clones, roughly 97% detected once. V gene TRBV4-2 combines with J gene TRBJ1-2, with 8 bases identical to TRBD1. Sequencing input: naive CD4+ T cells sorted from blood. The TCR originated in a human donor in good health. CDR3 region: CASSQQGARGYTF. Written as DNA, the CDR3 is TGTGCCAGCAGCCAACAGGGGGCGAGGGGCTACACCTTC.